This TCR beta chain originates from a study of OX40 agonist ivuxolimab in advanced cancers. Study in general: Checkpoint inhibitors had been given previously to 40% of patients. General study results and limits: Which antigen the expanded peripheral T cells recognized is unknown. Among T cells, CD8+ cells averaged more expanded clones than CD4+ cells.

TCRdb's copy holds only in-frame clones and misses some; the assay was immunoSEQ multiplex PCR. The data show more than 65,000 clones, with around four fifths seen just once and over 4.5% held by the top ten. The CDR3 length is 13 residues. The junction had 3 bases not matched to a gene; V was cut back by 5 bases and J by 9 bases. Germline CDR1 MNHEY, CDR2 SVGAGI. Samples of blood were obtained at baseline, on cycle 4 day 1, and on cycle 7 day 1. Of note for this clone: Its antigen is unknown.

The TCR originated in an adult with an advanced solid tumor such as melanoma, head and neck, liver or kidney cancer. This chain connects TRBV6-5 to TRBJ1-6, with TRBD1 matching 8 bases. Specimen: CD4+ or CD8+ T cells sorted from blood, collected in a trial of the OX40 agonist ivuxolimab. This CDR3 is CASSQGAGSPLHF. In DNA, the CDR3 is TGTGCCAGCAGTCAGGGGGCCGGTTCACCCCTCCACTTT.